These 9 T cell receptor beta chains came from one sample sequenced in a study of cytomegalovirus exposure and HLA in healthy donors. Primers: 60 Vbeta forward and 13 Jbeta reverse. The protocol was immunoSEQ multiplex PCR, while the TCRdb copy is restricted to in-frame clones and leaves out a portion. The table records 150,000 to 200,000 clones, 77% of them present only once. Sequenced material: PBMCs. Receptor source: a young man in good health and CMV-seronegative.

The gene calls are TRBV2 and TRBJ2-1, with D hard to call. The CDR3 is 13 residues long. With 6 bases removed from V and 4 bases from J, the gap between germline ends came to 10 bases. The germline V gene has CDR1 SNHLY and CDR2 FYNNEI. The CDR3 sequence is CASRKVLYNEQFF. CDR3 coding DNA: TGTGCCAGCAGGAAAGTCCTATACAATGAGCAGTTCTTC.

This chain links TRBV15 with TRBJ2-7, with 7 bases fitting TRBD2. This CDR3 contains 15 residues. The J segment lost 5 bases and the V segment lost 5 bases, leaving 12 bases of the junction unmatched. The germline CDR1 and CDR2 sequences are LNHNV and YYDKDF (reference sequence). The CDR3 bases are TGTGCCACCAGCCTCGGACCAGCGGGATACGACGAGCAGTACTTC. Its protein product is CATSLGPAGYDEQYF.

The chain has TRBV7-6 and TRBJ2-5, with 7 bases that match TRBD2. Unmatched junction bases numbered 17, after V lost 5 bases and J lost 11 bases. Germline values: CDR1 SGHVS, CDR2 FNYEAQ. The CDR3 is made up of 15 amino acids. CDR3 nucleotide sequence: TGTGCCAGCAGCACCACAACGGGGGGTTCCGGAGAGCAGTACTTC. It is translated as CASSTTTGGSGEQYF.

This clone showed up just once. The chain carries TRBV10-3 and TRBJ2-7; 7 positions match TRBD1. The V gene's germline CDR1 is ENHRY and CDR2 SYGVKD. This CDR3 has 15 residues. The junction had 10 bases not matched to a gene; V was cut back by 8 bases and J by 0 bases. CDR3 DNA sequence: TGTGCCATCGGAGATTCCGGGACAGCCTCCTACGAGCAGTACTTC. It yields the protein CAIGDSGTASYEQYF.

J is TRBJ2-5 and V is TRBV7-2, with 12 bases aligning to TRBD2. The closer fit of TRBJ2-7 to the DNA end suggests the J call may be wrong. Germline V gene sequence: CDR1 SGHTA, CDR2 FQGNSA. The CDR3 extends over 16 amino acids. CDR3 bases: TGTGCCAGCAGCTCGGGACTAGCGGGTGGCTGGTACGAGCAGTACTTC. This translates into CASSSGLAGGWYEQYF.

The J gene is TRBJ2-2, the V gene TRBV7-6, with unresolved D. V was shortened by 5 bases and J by 8 bases, with 12 bases between the two germline ends. Germline V gene sequence: CDR1 SGHVS, CDR2 FNYEAQ. This CDR3 has 13 amino acids. This CDR3 is CASSPYGAGELFF. The CDR3 region has the DNA TGTGCCAGCAGCCCATACGGAGCGGGGGAGCTGTTTTTT.

The gene calls are TRBV7-3 and TRBJ2-1; D may be TRBD2 (5 bases). The CDR3 totals 15 residues. Germline lookup yields CDR1 SGHTA and CDR2 FQGTGA. Trimming took 4 bases from V and 0 from J, leaving 10 bases between them. This CDR3 reads CASSSRRSSYNEQFF. The CDR3 DNA sequence: TGTGCCAGCAGCTCCAGGAGGAGCTCCTACAATGAGCAGTTCTTC.

This chain joins TRBV19 and TRBJ2-5, with 10 bases matching TRBD2. CDR1 is LNHDA and CDR2 is SQIVND in the germline V gene (reference sequence). J lost 3 bases, V lost 3 bases, and 7 bases had no gene match. This CDR3 contains 16 residues. The CDR3 DNA reads as TGTGCCAGTAGTATTTTAGGGCTAGCGGGAGAAGAGACCCAGTACTTC. Encoded protein: CASSILGLAGEETQYF.

J is TRBJ2-2 and V is TRBV7-3; D might be TRBD2 (5 bases). The CDR3 consists of 14 residues. Deletions cut 4 bases from V and 6 bases from J, with 12 bases between. Germline loops: CDR1 SGHTA, CDR2 FQGTGA. Here the CDR3 DNA reads TGTGCCAGCAGCTCACACGGGGATGCCGGGGAGCTGTTTTTT. The encoded protein is CASSSHGDAGELFF.